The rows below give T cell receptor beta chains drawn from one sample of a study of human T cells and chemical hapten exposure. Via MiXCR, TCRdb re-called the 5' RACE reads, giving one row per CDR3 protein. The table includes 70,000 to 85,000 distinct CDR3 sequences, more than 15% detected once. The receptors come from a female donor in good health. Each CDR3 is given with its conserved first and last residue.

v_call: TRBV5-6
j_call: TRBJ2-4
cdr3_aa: CASSPRVPTQNIQYF

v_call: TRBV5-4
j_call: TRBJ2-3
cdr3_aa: CASSSPGLVRSDTQYF

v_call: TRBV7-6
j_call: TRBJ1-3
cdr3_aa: CASSLAGVPSGNTIYF

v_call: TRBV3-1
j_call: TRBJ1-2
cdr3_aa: CASSQDPGITVYGYTF

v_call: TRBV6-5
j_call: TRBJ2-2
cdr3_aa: CASSYPPGGTGTGELFF

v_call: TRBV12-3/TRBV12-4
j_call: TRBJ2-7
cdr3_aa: CASSRDIGSEQYF

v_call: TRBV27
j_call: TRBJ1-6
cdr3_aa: CASSLSRPLWARDSPLHF

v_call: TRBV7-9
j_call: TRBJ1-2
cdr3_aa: CASSLGGGRGYTF

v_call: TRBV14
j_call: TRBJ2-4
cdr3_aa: CASSQGTVYQYF

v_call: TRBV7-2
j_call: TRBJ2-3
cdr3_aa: CASSRTPYPYTDTQYF

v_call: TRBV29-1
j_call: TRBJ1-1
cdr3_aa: CSVVEGGGTEAFF

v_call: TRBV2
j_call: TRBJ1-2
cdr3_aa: CASSGTGLSYGYTF

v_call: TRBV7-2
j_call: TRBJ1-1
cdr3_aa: CASSRDRDTEAFF

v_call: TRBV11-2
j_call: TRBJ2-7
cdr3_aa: CASSLARQQYF

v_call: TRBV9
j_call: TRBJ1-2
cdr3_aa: CASSVDQGTYGYTF

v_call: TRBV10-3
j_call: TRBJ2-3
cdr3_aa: CAIKSGQGTDTQYF

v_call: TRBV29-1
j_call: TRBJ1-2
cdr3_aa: CSVGGQRRGYTF

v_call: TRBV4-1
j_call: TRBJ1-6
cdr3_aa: CASSQEPSPYNSPLHF

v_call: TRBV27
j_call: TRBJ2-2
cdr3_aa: CASSLRTGNKYTGELFF

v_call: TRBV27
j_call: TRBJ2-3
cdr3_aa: CASSLSLWTSYDTQYF

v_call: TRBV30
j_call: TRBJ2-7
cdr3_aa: CAWSPPGTVYEQYF

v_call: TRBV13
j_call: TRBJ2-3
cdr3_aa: CASAIVSDRPDTDTQYF

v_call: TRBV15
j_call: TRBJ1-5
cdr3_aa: CATSRDGGFEPQHF

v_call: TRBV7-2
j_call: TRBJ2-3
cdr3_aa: CASSSDRGDTQYF

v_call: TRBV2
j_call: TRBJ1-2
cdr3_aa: CASTTTGGGYTF

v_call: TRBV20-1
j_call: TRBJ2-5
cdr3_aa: CSVSLPNKETQYF

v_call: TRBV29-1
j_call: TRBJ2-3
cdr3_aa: CSVEVAGGTDTQYF

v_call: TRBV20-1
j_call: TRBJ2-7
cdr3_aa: CSARDTGGRVNEQYF

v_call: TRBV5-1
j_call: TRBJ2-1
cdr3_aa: CASSFDPTAGEQFF